One sample yielded the 32 T cell receptor beta chains listed below, sequenced in a study of blood T cell repertoires in COVID-19. Libraries were prepared by immunoSEQ multiplex PCR; TCRdb keeps only in-frame clonotypes and omits some of them. Of 52,000 or so clones in the sample, around 85% were seen once. The specimen was peripheral blood. The receptors were sampled from an older man with active COVID-19.

This chain uses TRBV28 with TRBJ2-7; 11 bases fit TRBD1. The CDR3 contains 18 residues. The ends lost 5 bases at V and 3 bases at J; junction bases unmatched: 15. Per germline, CDR1 MDHEN and CDR2 SYDVKM. In nucleotides, the CDR3 is TGTGCCAGCAGTCCACCGGACAGGGGGCATTTGGACCGCTACGAGCAGTACTTC. It is translated as CASSPPDRGHLDRYEQYF.

V usage is TRBV6-5 and J usage is TRBJ2-1, with 9 nucleotides matching TRBD1. Germline-derived CDR1 and CDR2 are MNHEY and SVGAGI. The CDR3 has 15 amino acids. The V gene end was trimmed by 5 bases and the J gene end by 8 bases; junction bases not matched to a gene: 10. The CDR3 sequence: CASSQGDREFYEQFF. CDR3 sequence (DNA): TGTGCCAGCAGTCAGGGGGACAGGGAGTTTTATGAGCAGTTCTTC.

This sequence joins TRBV6-2 or TRBV6-3 and TRBJ2-3; 13 positions agree with TRBD2. V gave up 6 bases and J gave up 2 bases; unmatched junction bases: 11. Germline lookup yields CDR1 MNHEY and CDR2 SVGEGT. The CDR3 is made up of 18 amino acids. CDR3 sequence: CASSELQGTSGNTDTQYF. For the CDR3, the DNA is TGTGCCAGCAGCGAACTACAAGGGACTAGCGGGAACACAGATACGCAGTATTTT.

The chain employs TRBV29-1 and TRBJ1-1; D perhaps matches TRBD1 (5 bases). V was clipped by 1 base and J by 4 bases, with 10 bases between them. Germline CDR1 SQVTM, CDR2 ANQGSEA. CDR3 size: 13 residues. The CDR3 DNA sequence: TGCAGCGTTGAAGGGACAATTGCCACTGAAGCTTTCTTT. This sequence encodes CSVEGTIATEAFF.

The chain links TRBV21-1 to TRBJ2-7; whether TRBD2, the table's D call, matches the DNA was not checked. TRBV21-1 is a pseudogene. This CDR3 has 18 residues. The CDR3 loop is CASSKGRGTSAIPYEQYF. As DNA, the CDR3 is TGTGCCAGCAGCAAAGGGAGGGGAACTAGCGCCATACCCTACGAGCAGTACTTC.

The rearrangement links TRBV5-3 to TRBJ2-1, with 12 bases that match TRBD2. TRBV5-3 is an open reading frame, and its role is uncertain. Germline trimming cut 3 bases from V and 3 bases from J; bases unmatched to any gene: 16. This CDR3 is built from 20 residues. In nucleotides, the CDR3 is TGTGCCAGAAGCTCGCGCCTTAGCCCTCAACTAGCGGGAGGCTACAATGAGCAGTTCTTC. It codes for CARSSRLSPQLAGGYNEQFF.

The chain combines TRBV9 with TRBJ2-7; possible D gene TRBD2, 7 bases. From germline, CDR1 is SGDLS and CDR2 YYNGEE. V was clipped by 1 base and J by 6 bases, with 17 bases between them. CDR3 length: 15 amino acids. CDR3 in DNA: TGTGCCAGCAGCGTATCGGGACTACAGGGTGGCGAGCAGTACTTC. It codes for CASSVSGLQGGEQYF.

The chain uses TRBV7-9 and TRBJ1-1; TRBD1 matches 10 bases. This CDR3 is built from 14 residues. V gave up 3 bases and J gave up 5 bases; unmatched junction bases: 3. The V gene's germline CDR1 is SEHNR and CDR2 FQNEAQ (reference sequence). The CDR3 loop reads CASSFGQGETEAFF. The CDR3 coding sequence is TGTGCCAGCAGCTTCGGACAGGGGGAGACTGAAGCTTTCTTT. The full variable domain, its missing parts supplied by reference TRBV7-9 and TRBJ1-1, is DTGVSQNPRHKITKRGQNVTFRCDPISEHNRLYWYRQTLGQGPEFLTYFQNEAQLEKSRLLSDRFSAERPKGSFSTLEIQRTEQGDSAMYLCASSFGQGETEAFFGQGTRLTVV.

A note on this clone: At one of its ends the junction is not consistent with the germline gene, which may arise from a read error. This chain uses TRBV27 with TRBJ2-3; no reliable D call. Looked up from germline, CDR1 is MNHEY and CDR2 is SMNVEV (reference sequence). CDR3 length: 11 residues. The CDR3 nucleotides read TGTGCCAGCAAGACCACAGCTACGCAGTATTTT. It translates to CASKTTATQYF.

The chain links TRBV27 to TRBJ2-5; 10 bases match TRBD1. Germline V gene lookup returns CDR1 MNHEY and CDR2 SMNVEV (reference sequence). V was clipped by 4 bases and J by 5 bases; unmatched bases: 4. CDR3 length equals 14 residues. The CDR3 DNA reads TGTGCCAGCAGTTCAGACAGGGGGCGGGAGACCCAGTACTTC. Translated, it gives CASSSDRGRETQYF.

This clone came up once. The chain uses TRBV28 and TRBJ1-4; 9 positions agree with TRBD1. Per germline, CDR1 MDHEN and CDR2 SYDVKM. This CDR3 has 14 residues. Unmatched junction bases numbered 8, after V lost 5 bases and J lost 10 bases. The CDR3 sequence: CASSTTGGAGKLFF. The CDR3 nucleotides are TGTGCCAGCAGTACAACAGGGGGCGCCGGAAAACTGTTTTTT. The complete variable domain, with remaining parts taken from reference TRBV28 and TRBJ1-4, reads DVKVTQSSRYLVKRTGEKVFLECVQDMDHENMFWYRQDPGLGLRLIYFSYDVKMKEKGDIPEGYSVSREKKERFSLILESASTNQTSMYLCASSTTGGAGKLFFGSGTQLSVL.

The chain employs TRBV19 and TRBJ1-5; tentative D call: TRBD1 (5 bases). Between the trimmed V and J ends, which lost 1 base and 6 bases, there was a span of 19 bases. Germline CDR1 and CDR2: LNHDA and SQIVND (reference sequence). The CDR3 is 17 amino acids. This chain's CDR3 is CASSIGGSPRNSQPQHF. CDR3 sequence (DNA): TGTGCCAGTAGTATAGGGGGCAGTCCCCGCAATAGTCAGCCCCAGCATTTT.

The J gene is TRBJ1-5, the V gene TRBV30; D gene unclear. The CDR3 runs 16 residues. V dropped 2 bases and J dropped 3 bases, with 17 bases sitting between them. Germline V gene data show CDR1 as GTSNPN and CDR2 as SVGIG (reference sequence). CDR3 nucleotide sequence: TGTGCCTGGAGTTACCCAGTTAGACAAGTCAATCAGCCCCAGCATTTT. Protein: CAWSYPVRQVNQPQHF.

The rearrangement joins TRBV5-1 to TRBJ2-3; 12 nucleotides align to TRBD2. Germline trimming cut 4 bases from V and 2 bases from J; bases unmatched to any gene: 5. Germline V CDR1 and CDR2: SGHRS, YFSETQ. This CDR3 has 16 residues. This CDR3 reads CASSRGTSGHTDTQYF. DNA of the CDR3: TGCGCCAGCAGCCGCGGGACTAGCGGGCACACAGATACGCAGTATTTT.

The chain links TRBV5-1 to TRBJ2-1, with 11 bases lining up with TRBD2. The CDR3 has 15 residues. The V gene end was trimmed by 4 bases and the J gene end by 4 bases; junction bases not matched to a gene: 4. Germline CDR1 is SGHRS and CDR2 is YFSETQ. The CDR3 sequence: CASSVLAGVYNEQFF. DNA of the CDR3: TGCGCCAGCAGCGTACTAGCGGGAGTATACAATGAGCAGTTCTTC.

In its sample, this clone was seen once. V gene TRBV7-2 combines with J gene TRBJ1-5, with 9 positions matching TRBD1. The CDR3 runs 15 residues. Trimming removed 5 bases from V and 9 bases from J; junction bases left unmatched: 11. CDR1 is SGHTA, CDR2 FQGNSA, per germline. The CDR3 is CASSRGQGSWRPQHF. CDR3 in DNA: TGTGCCAGCAGCCGGGGACAGGGATCATGGAGGCCCCAGCATTTT.

This chain uses TRBV11-2 with TRBJ2-7; 8 positions agree with TRBD2. The junction had 8 bases not matched to a gene; V was cut back by 1 base and J by 0 bases. The germline CDR1 and CDR2 sequences are SGHAT and FQNNGV. The CDR3 totals 17 residues. The CDR3 DNA sequence: TGTGCCAGCAGCTTAGCCGGGAGGGGCCCTTCCTCCTACGAGCAGTACTTC. Encoded protein: CASSLAGRGPSSYEQYF.

This chain links TRBV25-1 with TRBJ1-1, with 8 bases fitting TRBD1. The CDR3 has 14 amino acids. V shed 3 bases, J shed 6 bases, and the junction held 6 bases outside the gene matches. The V gene's germline CDR1 is MGHDK and CDR2 SYGVNS. The DNA for the CDR3 is TGTGCCAGCAGTGATCACAGGGGGAGTCCTGAAGCTTTCTTT. Translating it yields CASSDHRGSPEAFF.

The rearrangement links TRBV18 to TRBJ2-5, with D perhaps matching TRBD2 (6 bases). V was trimmed by 0 bases and J by 1 base, leaving 15 bases between them. The length of the CDR3 is 17 residues. Germline V lookup: CDR1 KGHSH, CDR2 LQKENI. The CDR3 loop is CASSPPPGLPSQETQYF. The CDR3 coding sequence is TGTGCCAGCTCACCACCGCCTGGACTACCGTCCCAAGAGACCCAGTACTTC. The whole variable domain, filled in from reference TRBV18 and TRBJ2-5, reads NAGVMQNPRHLVRRRGQEARLRCSPMKGHSHVYWYRQLPEEGLKFMVYLQKENIIDESGMPKERFSAEFPKEGPSILRIQQVVRGDSAAYFCASSPPPGLPSQETQYFGPGTRLLVL.

This rearrangement joins TRBV7-9 to TRBJ1-2, with 11 bases matching TRBD1. The CDR3 totals 15 residues. CDR1 is SEHNR and CDR2 is FQNEAQ in the germline V gene (reference sequence). V lost 4 bases and J lost 8; bases outside the gene matches: 9. DNA for the CDR3: TGTGCCAGCAGCTCATTGGGACAGGGGGGAGACGGCTACACCTTC. Amino acid sequence: CASSSLGQGGDGYTF.

The rearrangement links TRBV15 to TRBJ2-7, with TRBD2 matching over 10 bases. The length of the CDR3 is 16 residues. Germline CDR1 is LNHNV and CDR2 is YYDKDF (reference sequence). Trimming at V came to 1 base and at J to 6 bases, leaving 9 bases not matched to a gene. The CDR3 region is CATSRGRTSGGGEQYF. Written as DNA, the CDR3 is TGTGCCACCAGCAGAGGGCGGACTAGCGGAGGGGGCGAGCAGTACTTC. Full variable domain (outside the CDR3, taken from reference TRBV15 and TRBJ2-7): DAMVIQNPRYQVTQFGKPVTLSCSQTLNHNVMYWYQQKSSQAPKLLFHYYDKDFNNEADTPDNFQSRRPNTSFCFLDIRSPGLGDTAMYLCATSRGRTSGGGEQYFGPGTRLTVT.

The chain carries TRBV3-1 (or the pseudogene TRBV3-2) and TRBJ1-2; 7 bases match TRBD1. J gave up 8 bases and V 1 base, and 10 bases lay outside the gene matches. Germline loops: CDR1 LGHDT, CDR2 YNNKEL (reference sequence). The CDR3 loop spans 15 amino acids. The CDR3 is CASSQGTGTMGGYTF. The DNA of the CDR3 is TGTGCCAGCAGCCAAGGGACAGGAACTATGGGGGGCTACACCTTC.

The chain uses TRBV27 and TRBJ2-5; 8 nucleotides line up with TRBD1. The CDR3 loop spans 12 amino acids. The V gene's germline CDR1 is MNHEY and CDR2 SMNVEV (reference sequence). Trimming took 10 bases from V and 5 from J; bases not matched to a gene: 6. CDR3 region: CANQGAGETQYF. DNA of the CDR3: TGTGCCAACCAGGGGGCTGGGGAGACCCAGTACTTC.

This sequence joins TRBV3-1 (or the pseudogene TRBV3-2) and TRBJ2-1; 10 bases fit TRBD2. V trimming: 4 bases; J trimming: 4 bases; junction bases outside the gene matches: 4. From germline, CDR1 is LGHDT and CDR2 YNNKEL (reference sequence). The CDR3 totals 15 residues. The CDR3 here is CASSRSGRVYNEQFF. The CDR3 DNA reads TGTGCCAGCAGCCGCAGCGGGAGGGTGTACAATGAGCAGTTCTTC.

The gene calls are TRBV5-1 and TRBJ2-7; D is unclear. Trimming took off 0 bases at V and 1 base at J, with 5 bases between the two ends. Per the germline V gene, CDR1 is SGHRS and CDR2 is YFSETQ. The CDR3 totals 13 residues. CDR3 DNA sequence: TGCGCCAGCAGCTTGGGCAGTTCCTACGAGCAGTACTTC. It yields the protein CASSLGSSYEQYF.

This clone was recorded only once. The chain couples TRBV12-3 or TRBV12-4 to TRBJ1-2; D possibly corresponds to TRBD1 (6 bases). The CDR3 extends over 12 amino acids. V was clipped by 6 bases and J by 9 bases, with 14 bases between them. CDR3: CASRTGFFRYTF. The CDR3 bases are TGTGCCAGCAGAACAGGGTTCTTCCGCTACACCTTC.

This sequence joins TRBV7-3 and TRBJ1-2; no definite D call. In germline, CDR1 is SGHTA, CDR2 FQGTGA. This CDR3 has 13 amino acids. Trimming left V 1 base short and J 4 bases short, with 7 bases between. The CDR3 loop reads CASSLNRGYGYTF. CDR3 DNA sequence: TGTGCCAGCAGCTTAAACCGGGGCTATGGCTACACCTTC.

The gene calls are TRBV2 and TRBJ2-7; perhaps TRBD1 as D (6 bases). CDR3 size: 15 residues. Germline CDR1 and CDR2: SNHLY and FYNNEI. Trimming pared 7 bases from V and 1 base from J, leaving 17 bases between. This CDR3 reads CASIHPGANSYEQYF. The CDR3 region has the DNA TGTGCCAGCATACACCCAGGGGCTAATTCCTACGAGCAGTACTTC.

This clone has just a few counts. The rearrangement uses TRBV6-5 and TRBJ2-7; tentatively, D is TRBD2 (5 bases). CDR1 MNHEY and CDR2 SVGAGI come from the germline V gene. V was shortened by 2 bases and J by 3 bases, with 14 bases between the two germline ends. The CDR3 length is 15 residues. In DNA form, the CDR3 reads TGTGCCAGCAGTTACCTTGCCCAGCGGAACTACGAGCAGTACTTC. Translated: CASSYLAQRNYEQYF.

The CDR3 sequence is CASSYLLNQPQHF. The DNA for the CDR3 is TGTGCCAGCAGTTACCTTCTTAATCAGCCCCAGCATTTT. V usage is TRBV6-5 and J usage is TRBJ1-5; no clear D gene. This CDR3 comprises 13 residues. V was pared by 2 bases and J by 4 bases, with 6 bases between. Germline loops: CDR1 MNHEY, CDR2 SVGAGI.

This rearrangement joins TRBV2 to TRBJ2-5; TRBD2 matches 9 bases. J was trimmed by 5 bases and V by 4 bases; bases with no gene match: 8. Germline values: CDR1 SNHLY, CDR2 FYNNEI. This CDR3 has 15 residues. CDR3 protein: CASSGDSGSGETQYF. The CDR3 DNA sequence: TGTGCCAGCAGTGGGGATAGCGGGAGCGGGGAGACCCAGTACTTC.

The chain uses TRBV7-8 and TRBJ1-1; 7 nucleotides line up with TRBD1. The CDR3 is made up of 13 amino acids. V was clipped by 5 bases and J by 5 bases; unmatched bases: 5. The V gene's germline CDR1 is SGHVS and CDR2 FQNEAQ. For the CDR3, the DNA is TGTGCCAGCAGCAAAGGGGGCGGGACTGAAGCTTTCTTT. Translating gives CASSKGGGTEAFF.